The rows below give T cell receptor beta chains drawn from one sample of a study of T cells expressing NK-cell markers. TCRdb reprocessed the 5' RACE reads and stores each CDR3 protein as one record, lacking DNA. The record lists around 470,000 distinct CDR3 sequences, of which the ten most abundant hold approximately 1.4%. Material for sequencing was blood T cells: a sorted CD56 or NKG2C T cell subset, CD4+ or CD8+ T cells, or bulk PBMC T cells (not recorded which). Every receptor here comes from a woman in her fifties or sixties in good health. Each CDR3 is given with its conserved first and last residue.

TRBJ2-2 TRBV2 CASSGQGGPGELFF
TRBJ1-1 TRBV7-2 CASSLELSNTEAFF
TRBJ2-2 TRBV18 CATSYGLADTGELFF
TRBJ1-2 TRBV28 CASRLGGAKGYTF
TRBJ2-5 TRBV7-8 CASSSPSILIQETQYF
TRBJ1-5 TRBV12-3/TRBV12-4 CASRQLGGPNQPQHF
TRBJ2-5 TRBV5-8 CASSLLRGQETQYF
TRBJ2-2 TRBV3-1 CASSPWTNLAGELFF
TRBJ1-3 TRBV7-9 CASSSQGPYRTLPSGNTIYF
TRBJ2-2 TRBV20-1 CSARNDGAGGFGELFF
TRBJ2-1 TRBV20-1 CSAYRGGPLDEQFF
TRBJ2-7 TRBV29-1 CSVKPPGRIYEQYF
TRBJ2-3 TRBV4-2 CASSQGGGTSGYTDTQYF
TRBJ2-5 TRBV10-3 CAISEIQGRETQYF
TRBJ1-5 TRBV19 CASSKTQTSNQPQHF
TRBJ2-3 TRBV29-1 CSVVGRGTDTQYF
TRBJ2-5 TRBV3-1 CASSQERTGRETQYF
TRBJ2-5 TRBV9 CASSVDPSAQETQYF
TRBJ2-3 TRBV5-1 CASSPSSSTDTQYF
TRBJ2-7 TRBV6-5 CASSATRFYEQYF
TRBJ2-1 TRBV20-1 CSASKASGSHNEQFF
TRBJ2-1 TRBV29-1 CSESAIAAEQFF
TRBJ2-1 TRBV12-3/TRBV12-4 CASSSLAGVSGEQFF
TRBJ2-3 TRBV6-5 CASRKAGQLTDTQYF
TRBJ2-7 TRBV5-6 CASRGWGRSLSYEQYF
TRBJ1-5 TRBV7-8 CASSLKRQPNQPQHF
TRBJ1-3 TRBV20-1 CSADNGGTAGNTIYF
TRBJ2-7 TRBV15 CATSTEAGTSGSTYEQYF
TRBJ2-3 TRBV12-3/TRBV12-4 CASSNGQGYYF
TRBJ1-3 TRBV12-3/TRBV12-4 CASSFRTGGNTIYF
TRBJ2-1 TRBV20-1 CSASRRAPRNEQFF
TRBJ2-5 TRBV4-1 CASSQDETGRETQYF
TRBJ1-2 TRBV29-1 CSFVTGTNYGYTF
TRBJ2-7 TRBV5-1 CASSLVGAGEYEQYF
TRBJ2-1 TRBV5-1 CASSYTSGGYNEQFF
TRBJ2-7 TRBV12-3/TRBV12-4 CASRAWGQGLYEQYF
TRBJ2-1 TRBV25-1 CASSVLGSAEQFF
TRBJ1-5 TRBV5-5 CASQRQGIGNQPQHF
TRBJ2-3 TRBV12-3/TRBV12-4 CASSRQGGSGDTQYF
TRBJ2-1 TRBV7-8 CASSLEGTNYNEQFF
TRBJ2-5 TRBV10-3 CAISGSAGDRSQYF
TRBJ1-5 TRBV6-1 CASSVGTAYSNQPQHF
TRBJ2-1 TRBV6-4 CASSTTRTNVLEQFF
TRBJ2-3 TRBV5-1 CASSKASGSIPDTQYF